What follows is one TCR beta chain and its context. Antigen: not known. Researchers made TCR beta libraries by using iRepertoire HTBI primers and running Arm-PCR on CDR3 regions. Each CDR3 protein is one row after TCRdb ran MiXCR on the multiplex PCR reads. This sample carries about 310,000 distinct CDR3 sequences, approximately 20% of them seen once, and the ten largest clones take about 61%. The data belong to a study of regulatory T cells in long-lasting Graves disease. Whole-study results and caveats: Persistent disease was characterized by preferential usage of TRBV28, TRBJ1-2 and TRBJ2-5. Accuracy may have suffered from the small sample size. Persistent patients shared 2,741 public clonotypes among themselves. Newly diagnosed patients shared fewer, at more than 750.

Germline V gene lookup returns CDR1 SGDLS and CDR2 YYNGEE. V dropped 4 bases and J dropped 8 bases, with 16 bases sitting between them. This CDR3 is built from 14 residues. Time point reported: persistent/refractory GD, antithyroid drugs over 5 years with positive TRAb. The TCR library was made from RNA that had been extracted from PBMCs in TRIzol. Graves' disease diagnoses used American Thyroid Association guidelines. The source was peripheral blood mononuclear cells (PBMCs), collected when the disease was refractory, from a patient treated with antithyroid drugs. This TCR came from a female donor with Graves disease. The J gene is TRBJ2-1, the V gene TRBV9; D assignment may be TRBD1 or TRBD2 (5 bases each). Written as DNA, the CDR3 is TGTGCCAGCAGCAAGGACAATAGAGGGTATGAGCAGTTCTTC. It specifies CASSKDNRGYEQFF.